These 18 T cell receptor beta chains originate from one sample sequenced in a study of human T cells and chemical hapten exposure. Time point given: patch test 1, 2 weeks after DPC sensitization. As for treatment: therapeutic diphenylcyclopropenone sensitization with weekly scalp DPC. TCRdb fed the RACE reads into MiXCR, producing one record per CDR3 protein. The sample records about 82,000 distinct CDR3 sequences, around a tenth being singletons. Source: whole blood, taken in connection with sensitization to the hapten diphenylcyclopropenone (DPC). All receptors derive from a woman between 45 and 60 years old with alopecia areata. Some clones in this sample may be carry-over from other donors' samples.

The chain employs TRBV7-9 and TRBJ2-7; 10 bases align to TRBD1. Germline lookup yields CDR1 SEHNR and CDR2 FQNEAQ (reference sequence). Trimming at V came to 4 bases and at J to 4 bases, leaving 7 bases not matched to a gene. This CDR3 region has 15 residues. The CDR3 region is CASSSGTGAAYEQYF. DNA of the CDR3: TGTGCCAGCAGCTCCGGGACAGGGGCTGCTTACGAGCAGTACTTC.

At least ten counts were recorded for this clonotype. The chain recombines TRBV6-4 with TRBJ2-1; a possible D gene is TRBD2 (6 bases). CDR1 MRHNA and CDR2 SNTAGT come from the germline V gene. This CDR3 is 14 amino acids long. Trimming removed 6 bases from V and 9 bases from J, with 18 bases in between. CDR3 nucleotides: TGTGCCAGCAGGCCCGGGGGTGGAGGCCCTGAGCAGTTCTTC. Its translation: CASRPGGGGPEQFF.

Many counts were recorded for this clonotype. The gene calls are TRBV6-7 and TRBJ2-7; TRBD2 matches 8 bases. TRBV6-7 is designated an ORF whose function remains uncertain. V lost 0 bases and J lost 2; bases outside the gene matches: 6. This CDR3 is built from 16 residues. The CDR3 is CASSYSYGREPYEQYF. CDR3 nucleotides: TGTGCCAGCAGTTACTCTTACGGGAGGGAGCCCTACGAGCAGTACTTC.

This clonotype was observed a few times. The rearrangement uses TRBV20-1 and TRBJ1-5; no clear D gene. Trimming cost V 0 bases and J 4 bases, with 4 bases left between them. The CDR3 runs to 12 residues. From germline, CDR1 is DFQATT and CDR2 SNEGSKA (reference sequence). DNA of the CDR3: TGCAGTGCTAGAGAGGCGAATCAGCCCCAGCATTTT. Residues: CSAREANQPQHF.

The gene calls are TRBV5-5 and TRBJ2-7; 9 bases map to TRBD1. J was trimmed by 4 bases and V by 1 base; bases with no gene match: 6. Germline values: CDR1 SGHKS, CDR2 YYEKEE (reference sequence). The CDR3 runs 15 residues. This CDR3 reads CASSLFLQGAYEQYF. In DNA form, the CDR3 reads TGTGCCAGCAGCTTGTTTCTACAGGGGGCTTACGAGCAGTACTTC.

V gene TRBV29-1 combines with J gene TRBJ1-1; 8 bases fit TRBD1. The CDR3 is made up of 11 amino acids. V gave up 7 bases and J gave up 5 bases; unmatched junction bases: 3. Looked up from germline, CDR1 is SQVTM and CDR2 is ANQGSEA. CDR3 residues: CSGYRGTEAFF. CDR3 DNA: TGCAGCGGTTACAGGGGGACTGAAGCTTTCTTT.

The V gene is TRBV19, the J gene TRBJ2-7, with D maybe TRBD2 (6 bases). The CDR3 runs to 15 residues. V shed 2 bases and J shed 3 bases, with 14 bases lying between them. Germline assignment: CDR1 LNHDA and CDR2 SQIVND (reference sequence). CDR3 residues: CASSIRKRGGYEQYF. Here the CDR3 DNA reads TGTGCCAGTAGTATACGGAAAAGGGGAGGCTACGAGCAGTACTTC.

The chain has TRBV11-3 and TRBJ2-3; TRBD2 matches at 12 bases. The CDR3 is 16 residues long. Per germline, CDR1 SGHNT and CDR2 YENEEA. V trimming: 5 bases; J trimming: 2 bases; junction bases outside the gene matches: 5. In nucleotides, the CDR3 is TGTGCCAGCAGCGCGGGACTAGCGGGCCTCACAGATACGCAGTATTTT. Its protein is CASSAGLAGLTDTQYF.

This clonotype has at least ten counts. This chain joins TRBV29-1 and TRBJ2-2, with a possible D match to TRBD2 (6 bases). Germline V gene data show CDR1 as SQVTM and CDR2 as ANQGSEA. There are 17 residues in the CDR3. The V end was cut by 1 base, the J end by 0 bases, with 15 bases between. The CDR3 region is CSVEGLGGGANTGELFF. In nucleotides, the CDR3 is TGCAGCGTTGAAGGTCTGGGAGGAGGGGCGAACACCGGGGAGCTGTTTTTT.

This clonotype has ten or more counts. The chain carries TRBV6-6 and TRBJ1-1; D not resolved. CDR1 and CDR2 from the germline V gene are MNHNY and SVGAGI (reference sequence). Trimming removed 2 bases from V and 5 bases from J, with 9 bases in between. The CDR3 contains 13 residues. CDR3 DNA: TGTGCCAGCAGTTACGGGCAGAAGACTGAAGCTTTCTTT. Translation: CASSYGQKTEAFF.

In this sample, this clonotype turned up a few times. J is TRBJ2-2 and V is TRBV29-1; D may be TRBD1 (6 bases). V was cut by 3 bases and J by 2 bases, with 13 bases left in between. CDR3 length: 15 amino acids. Germline loops: CDR1 SQVTM, CDR2 ANQGSEA. CDR3 amino acids: CSVEREQGNTGELFF. The CDR3 region has the DNA TGCAGCGTTGAGCGCGAACAGGGAAACACCGGGGAGCTGTTTTTT.

The chain uses TRBV12-3 or TRBV12-4 and TRBJ1-2, with 8 bases fitting TRBD1. This CDR3 is 14 amino acids long. V trimming: 6 bases; J trimming: 4 bases; junction bases outside the gene matches: 7. The chain's CDR3 is CASRPTGVTYGYTF. CDR3 DNA: TGTGCCAGCAGACCGACAGGGGTTACCTATGGCTACACCTTC.

The chain couples TRBV3-1 to TRBJ2-7; the match to TRBD2 covers 10 bases. CDR3 length: 12 residues. Germline V gene data show CDR1 as LGHDT and CDR2 as YNNKEL (reference sequence). Trimming took 0 bases from V and 12 from J; bases not matched to a gene: 2. The CDR3 DNA reads as TGTGCCAGCAGCCAAGAGGGGACTAGCGCGTACTTC. Residues: CASSQEGTSAYF.

The chain joins TRBV29-1 to TRBJ1-2, with unresolved D. CDR1 and CDR2 from the germline V gene are SQVTM and ANQGSEA. The CDR3 has 8 residues. V dropped 4 bases and J dropped 11 bases, with 5 bases sitting between them. This chain's CDR3 is CSVGPYTF. The CDR3, as DNA: TGCAGCGTTGGCCCGTACACCTTC.

The genes are TRBV5-4 and TRBJ2-3, with 8 bases identical to TRBD2. V shed 3 bases, J shed 3 bases, and the junction held 6 bases outside the gene matches. Germline CDR1 and CDR2: SGHNT and YYREEE (reference sequence). The CDR3 sequence is 15 residues long. CDR3 coding DNA: TGTGCCAGCAGCTACACTAGCGGAGATACAGATACGCAGTATTTT. The encoded protein is CASSYTSGDTDTQYF.

Worth noting for this clonotype: It may be a read error: a sequence one base away is much more abundant. The rearrangement joins TRBV28 to TRBJ2-5; 14 bases map to TRBD2. This CDR3 region has 17 residues. Germline V gene lookup returns CDR1 MDHEN and CDR2 SYDVKM. V was pared by 5 bases and J by 5 bases, with 10 bases of the junction left unmatched. The CDR3 bases are TGTGCCAGCAGTACCGTGACTAGCGGGAGGGGTATGGAGACCCAGTACTTC. Translating gives CASSTVTSGRGMETQYF.

This clonotype was seen many times. The CDR3 DNA follows: TGTGCCAGCAGTTTAGCCAGGGATTATGGCTACACCTTC. It codes for CASSLARDYGYTF. The chain carries TRBV12-3 or TRBV12-4 and TRBJ1-2; D may be TRBD1 (5 bases). The V end was cut by 0 bases, the J end by 5 bases, with 7 bases between. The CDR3 is 13 residues long.

This clonotype was counted a few times. The rearrangement uses TRBV15 and TRBJ2-7; TRBD1 or TRBD2 may be the D gene (6 bases each). The germline gives CDR1 LNHNV, CDR2 YYDKDF (reference sequence). The V and J ends lost 3 bases and 1 base respectively, with 13 bases between them. The CDR3 is 15 amino acids. DNA of the CDR3: TGTGCCACCAGCAGTGGGGGGCTTGGGTCCTACGAGCAGTACTTC. Encoded protein: CATSSGGLGSYEQYF.